This TCR beta chain came from a study of blood T cell dynamics during melanoma immunotherapy. At the level of the study: First-line therapy was either pembrolizumab or nivolumab with ipilimumab for metastatic melanoma.

Sample time point: week 3, after first cycle of checkpoint inhibitor. Response was assessed by RECIST 1.1 at 12 weeks, except a couple of rapid progressors. No patient had earlier systemic cancer treatment, concurrent immunosuppressants, or another active cancer. TCRdb's table, derived via immunoSEQ multiplex PCR, lists solely in-frame clones and lacks some. The sample consists of about 17,000 clones, around 90% of them appearing once. V lost 4 bases to trimming and J lost 0 bases, with 15 bases between them. The germline V gene encodes CDR1 SEHNR and CDR2 FQNEAQ (reference sequence). The CDR3 spans 17 residues.

The chain employs TRBV7-9 and TRBJ2-2; tentative D call: TRBD1 (6 bases). Source: blood, taken from a patient treated with checkpoint blockade. The clonotype was recovered from a human donor with melanoma. CDR3 coding DNA: TGTGCCAGCAGCTCCCCGAGGACAGAACCGAACACCGGGGAGCTGTTTTTT. This codes for CASSSPRTEPNTGELFF.